These T cell receptor beta chains were read from a single sample in a study of blood T cell repertoires in COVID-19. The protocol was immunoSEQ multiplex PCR, while the TCRdb copy is restricted to in-frame clones and leaves out a portion. Of roughly 220,000 clones in the sample, around 83% were seen once. Sequenced sample: PBMCs or T cells enriched from blood (not recorded which). All receptors derive from a woman aged 40 to 49 who had recovered from COVID-19. Each CDR3 is given with its conserved first and last residue. A D gene is named only where the DNA matches it firmly. Part of the rows lack a size; the others show once, few, many or a class for expanded clones.

>16|TRBD2|TRBV3-1/TRBV3-2|TRBJ2-1|NA
TGTGCCAGCAGCGCGCCGGGACTAGCGGGAGGGGGTGAGCAGTTCTTC
CASSAPGLAGGGEQFF
>14|NA|TRBV18|TRBJ1-4|NA
TGTGCCAGCTCACCGGGGCAGGTTAATGAAAAACTGTTTTTT
CASSPGQVNEKLFF
>14|NA|TRBV11-2|TRBJ2-2|NA
TGTGCCAGCAGCTTAGTTGTAGGAGCCGGGGAGCTGTTTTTT
CASSLVVGAGELFF
>11|TRBD2|TRBV20-1|TRBJ2-3|NA
TGCAGTACCCCGGGACTAGCCCTGCAGTATTTT
CSTPGLALQYF
>17|NA|TRBV27|TRBJ1-1|NA
TGTGCCAGCAGTTCCCCCGGGACAATAACCCTAGGCACTGAAGCTTTCTTT
CASSSPGTITLGTEAFF
>12|NA|TRBV30|TRBJ2-7|NA
TGTGCCTGGAGTGGAGATTTCTACGAGCAGTACTTC
CAWSGDFYEQYF
>15|TRBD1|TRBV9|TRBJ2-2|NA
TGTGCCAGCAGCGCGACAGGGCAGGGCACCGGGGAGCTGTTTTTT
CASSATGQGTGELFF
>13|NA|TRBV7-9|TRBJ1-2|NA
TGTGCCAGCAGGGCTCCACTAGACCATGGCTACACCTTC
CASRAPLDHGYTF
>15|TRBD2|TRBV7-8|TRBJ2-1|few
TGTGCCAGCAGCTGGGGACTAGCGGGAGGAAATGAGCAGTTCTTC
CASSWGLAGGNEQFF
>14|TRBD1|TRBV9|TRBJ2-5|NA
TGTGCCAGCAGCGTCGGACAGGGCCAAGAGACCCAGTACTTC
CASSVGQGQETQYF
>12|NA|TRBV14|TRBJ2-2|NA
TGTGCCAGCAGCCTCGTCACCGGGGAGCTGTTTTTT
CASSLVTGELFF
>14|NA|TRBV6-5|TRBJ2-7|NA
TGTGCCAGCAGGGGGTCGTGGGGCACCTACGAGCAGTACTTC
CASRGSWGTYEQYF
>13|NA|TRBV7-9|TRBJ1-5|NA
TGTGCCAGCAGCTTAGAGGCAGGGCAGCCCCAGCATTTT
CASSLEAGQPQHF
>14|NA|TRBV5-8|TRBJ1-1|NA
TGTGCCAGCAGTGGGGGAGGGGAAGGGACTGAAGCTTTCTTT
CASSGGGEGTEAFF
>17|TRBD1|TRBV7-9|TRBJ2-7|NA
TGTGCCAGCAGCTTAGAGGGCCGACAGGGATTTGGCTACGAGCAGTACTTC
CASSLEGRQGFGYEQYF
>19|TRBD2|TRBV14|TRBJ2-3|NA
TGTGCCAGCAGCCAAGGCCTCTCGATCCGCGGGAGAGACACAGATACGCAGTATTTT
CASSQGLSIRGRDTDTQYF
>15|NA|TRBV24-1|TRBJ1-3|NA
TGTGCCACCAGTGATCACCGGGGATCTGGAAACACCATATATTTT
CATSDHRGSGNTIYF
>13|NA|TRBV29-1|TRBJ1-1|NA
TGCAGCGTTGCGGCAGGTATGAACACTGAAGCTTTCTTT
CSVAAGMNTEAFF
>18|NA|TRBV3-1/TRBV3-2|TRBJ1-5|NA
TGTGCCAGCAGCCAAGAGGCCCGGAGACCTGATAGCAATCAGCCCCAGCATTTT
CASSQEARRPDSNQPQHF
>17|TRBD2|TRBV18|TRBJ2-3|once
TGTGCCAGCTCACCCCCGGGACTAGCGGGAGGCACAGATACGCAGTATTTT
CASSPPGLAGGTDTQYF
>15|TRBD2|TRBV5-1|TRBJ2-1|NA
TGCGCCAGCAGCTTGGTCGGGACTAGCAACAATGAGCAGTTCTTC
CASSLVGTSNNEQFF
>14|NA|TRBV2|TRBJ2-7|few
TGTGCCAGCAGTGTGGTCCCAGGGGCCTACGAGCAGTACTTC
CASSVVPGAYEQYF
>15|NA|TRBV7-2|TRBJ2-1|NA
TGTGCCAGCAGCCAGGAGGTCGGCGCCTACAATGAGCAGTTCTTC
CASSQEVGAYNEQFF